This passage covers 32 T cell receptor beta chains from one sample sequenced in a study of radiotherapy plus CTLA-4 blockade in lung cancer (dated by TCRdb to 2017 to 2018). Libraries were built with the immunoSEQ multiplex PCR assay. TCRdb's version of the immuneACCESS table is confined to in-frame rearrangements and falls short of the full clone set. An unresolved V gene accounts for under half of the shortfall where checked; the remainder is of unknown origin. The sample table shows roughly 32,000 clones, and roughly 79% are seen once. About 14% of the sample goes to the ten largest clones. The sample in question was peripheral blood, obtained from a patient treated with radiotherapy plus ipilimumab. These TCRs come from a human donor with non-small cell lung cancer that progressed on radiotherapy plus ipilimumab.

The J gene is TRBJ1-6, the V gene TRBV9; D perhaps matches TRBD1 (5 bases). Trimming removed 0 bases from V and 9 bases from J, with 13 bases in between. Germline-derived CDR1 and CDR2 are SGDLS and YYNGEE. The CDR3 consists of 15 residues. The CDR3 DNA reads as TGTGCCAGCAGCGTAGACGACAGTGGTGGTTCACCCCTCCACTTT. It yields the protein CASSVDDSGGSPLHF.

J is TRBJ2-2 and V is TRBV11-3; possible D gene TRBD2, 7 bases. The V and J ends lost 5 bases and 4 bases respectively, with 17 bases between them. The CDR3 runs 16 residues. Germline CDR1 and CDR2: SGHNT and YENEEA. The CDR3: CASSPFAGATTGELFF. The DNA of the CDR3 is TGTGCCAGCAGCCCTTTTGCGGGGGCGACCACCGGGGAGCTGTTTTTT.

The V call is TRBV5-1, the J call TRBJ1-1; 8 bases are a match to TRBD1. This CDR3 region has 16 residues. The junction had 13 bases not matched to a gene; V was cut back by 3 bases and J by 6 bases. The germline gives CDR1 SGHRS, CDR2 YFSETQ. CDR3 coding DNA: TGCGCCAGCAGCTCCGTGGGGCAGGGGGCTAGCGCTGAAGCTTTCTTT. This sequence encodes CASSSVGQGASAEAFF.

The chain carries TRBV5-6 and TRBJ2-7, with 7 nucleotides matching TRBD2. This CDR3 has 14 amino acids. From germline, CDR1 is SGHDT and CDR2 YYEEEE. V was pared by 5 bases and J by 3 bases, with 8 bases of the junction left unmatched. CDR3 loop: CASSRGSGVYEQYF. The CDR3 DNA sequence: TGTGCCAGCAGTCGCGGGAGTGGGGTCTACGAGCAGTACTTC.

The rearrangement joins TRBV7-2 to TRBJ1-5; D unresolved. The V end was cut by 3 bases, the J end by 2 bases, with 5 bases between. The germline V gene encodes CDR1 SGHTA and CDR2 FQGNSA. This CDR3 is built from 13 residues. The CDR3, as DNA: TGTGCCAGCAGCTTTGTGGGCAATCAGCCCCAGCATTTT. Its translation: CASSFVGNQPQHF.

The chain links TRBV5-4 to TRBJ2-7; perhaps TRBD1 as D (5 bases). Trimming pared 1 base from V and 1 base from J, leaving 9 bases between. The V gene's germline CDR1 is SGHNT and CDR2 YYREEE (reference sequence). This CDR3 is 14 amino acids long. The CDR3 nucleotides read TGTGCCAGCAGCTTGTGGGGCAGATCCTACGAGCAGTACTTC. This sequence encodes CASSLWGRSYEQYF. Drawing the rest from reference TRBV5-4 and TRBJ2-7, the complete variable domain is ETGVTQSPTHLIKTRGQQVTLRCSSQSGHNTVSWYQQALGQGPQFIFQYYREEENGRGNFPPRFSGLQFPNYSSELNVNALELDDSALYLCASSLWGRSYEQYFGPGTRLTVT.

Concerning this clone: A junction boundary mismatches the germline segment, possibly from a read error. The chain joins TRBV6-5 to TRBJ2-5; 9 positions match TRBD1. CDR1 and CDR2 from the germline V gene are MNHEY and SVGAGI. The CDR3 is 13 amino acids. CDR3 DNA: TGTGCCGGCAGTAACAGGGGGCGGGAGACCCAGTACTTC. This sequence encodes CAGSNRGRETQYF.

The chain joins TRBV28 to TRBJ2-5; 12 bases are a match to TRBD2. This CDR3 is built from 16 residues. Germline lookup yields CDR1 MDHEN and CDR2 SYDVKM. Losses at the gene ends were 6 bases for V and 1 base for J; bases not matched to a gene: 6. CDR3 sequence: CASSSTSGGLQETQYF. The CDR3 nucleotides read TGTGCCAGCAGCTCGACTAGCGGGGGCCTCCAAGAGACCCAGTACTTC.

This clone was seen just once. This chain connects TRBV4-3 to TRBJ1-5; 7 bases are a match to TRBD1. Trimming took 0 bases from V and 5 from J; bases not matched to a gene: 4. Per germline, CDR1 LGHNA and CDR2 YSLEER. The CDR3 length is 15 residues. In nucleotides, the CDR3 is TGCGCCAGCAGCCAAGATGGAGGGGGCTATCAGCCCCAGCATTTT. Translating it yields CASSQDGGGYQPQHF.

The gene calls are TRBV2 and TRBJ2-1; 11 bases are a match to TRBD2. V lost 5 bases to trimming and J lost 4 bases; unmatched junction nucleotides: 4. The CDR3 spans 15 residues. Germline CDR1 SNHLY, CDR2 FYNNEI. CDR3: CASSPLAGGYNEQFF. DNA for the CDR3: TGTGCCAGCAGTCCTCTAGCGGGGGGTTACAATGAGCAGTTCTTC.

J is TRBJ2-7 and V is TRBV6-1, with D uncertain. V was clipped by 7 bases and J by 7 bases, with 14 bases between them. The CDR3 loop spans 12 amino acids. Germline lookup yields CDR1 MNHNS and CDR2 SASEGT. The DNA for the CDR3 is TGTGCCAGCACTGCCTCACTGGGGGAGCAGTACTTC. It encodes CASTASLGEQYF.

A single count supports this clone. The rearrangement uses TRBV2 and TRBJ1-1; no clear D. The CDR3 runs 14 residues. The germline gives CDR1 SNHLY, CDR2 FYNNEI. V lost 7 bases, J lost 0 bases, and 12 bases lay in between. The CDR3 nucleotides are TGTGCCAGCATAAGGGAGGGCATGAACACTGAAGCTTTCTTT. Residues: CASIREGMNTEAFF.

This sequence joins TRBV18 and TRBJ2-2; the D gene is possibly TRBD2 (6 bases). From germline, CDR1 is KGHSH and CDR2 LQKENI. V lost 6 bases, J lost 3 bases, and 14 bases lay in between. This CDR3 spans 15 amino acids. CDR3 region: CASSPRDSDTGELFF. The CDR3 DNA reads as TGTGCCAGCTCTCCCCGGGACTCCGACACCGGGGAGCTGTTTTTT.

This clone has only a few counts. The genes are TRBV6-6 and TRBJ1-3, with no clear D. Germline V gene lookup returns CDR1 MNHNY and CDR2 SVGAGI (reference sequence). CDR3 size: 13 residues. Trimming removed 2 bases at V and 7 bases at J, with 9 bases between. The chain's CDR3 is CASSYRDRNTIYF. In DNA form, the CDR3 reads TGTGCCAGCAGTTACCGGGATCGTAACACCATATATTTT.

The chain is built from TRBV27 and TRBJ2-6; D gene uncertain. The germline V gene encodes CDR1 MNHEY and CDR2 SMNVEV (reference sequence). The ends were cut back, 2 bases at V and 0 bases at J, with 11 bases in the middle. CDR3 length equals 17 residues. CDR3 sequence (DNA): TGTGCCAGCAGTTTAGGCAGACCCAGCTCTGGGGCCAACGTCCTGACTTTC. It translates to CASSLGRPSSGANVLTF.

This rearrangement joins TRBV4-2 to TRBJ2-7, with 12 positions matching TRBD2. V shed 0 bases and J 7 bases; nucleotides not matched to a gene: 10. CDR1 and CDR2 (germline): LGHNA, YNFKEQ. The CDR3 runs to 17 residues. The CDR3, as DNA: TGTGCCAGCAGCCAAGATACGCTAGCGGGAGGGGCTTGGGAGCAGTACTTC. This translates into CASSQDTLAGGAWEQYF.

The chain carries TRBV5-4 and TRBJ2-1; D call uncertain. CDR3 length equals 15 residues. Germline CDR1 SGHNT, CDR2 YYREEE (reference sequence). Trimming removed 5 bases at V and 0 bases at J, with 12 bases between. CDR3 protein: CASRASLDSYNEQFF. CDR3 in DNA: TGTGCCAGCAGGGCCTCGCTGGACTCCTACAATGAGCAGTTCTTC.

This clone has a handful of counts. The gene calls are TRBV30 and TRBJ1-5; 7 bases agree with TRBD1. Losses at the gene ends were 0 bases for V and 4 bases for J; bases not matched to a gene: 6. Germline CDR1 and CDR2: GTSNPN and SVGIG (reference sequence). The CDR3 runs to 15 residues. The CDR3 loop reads CAWSVLGGRNQPQHF. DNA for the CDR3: TGTGCCTGGAGTGTTTTAGGGGGCAGGAATCAGCCCCAGCATTTT.

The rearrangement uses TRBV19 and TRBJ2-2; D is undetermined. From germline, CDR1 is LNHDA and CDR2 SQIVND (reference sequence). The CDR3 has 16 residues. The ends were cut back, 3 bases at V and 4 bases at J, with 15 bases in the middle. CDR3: CASSIRQRKGTGELFF. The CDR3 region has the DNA TGTGCCAGTAGTATTAGGCAGAGAAAGGGCACCGGGGAGCTGTTTTTT.

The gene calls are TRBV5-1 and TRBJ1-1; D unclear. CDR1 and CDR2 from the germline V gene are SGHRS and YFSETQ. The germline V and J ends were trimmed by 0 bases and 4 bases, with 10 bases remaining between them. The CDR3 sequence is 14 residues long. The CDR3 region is CASSLVVDGTEAFF. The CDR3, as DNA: TGCGCCAGCAGCTTGGTTGTGGATGGCACTGAAGCTTTCTTT.

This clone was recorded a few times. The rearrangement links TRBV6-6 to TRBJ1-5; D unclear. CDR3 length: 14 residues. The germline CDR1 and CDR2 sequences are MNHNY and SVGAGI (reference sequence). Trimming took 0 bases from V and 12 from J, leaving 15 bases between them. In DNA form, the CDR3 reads TGTGCCAGCAGTTACTCGGGCGGCGGGGATCTCCAGCATTTT. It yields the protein CASSYSGGGDLQHF.

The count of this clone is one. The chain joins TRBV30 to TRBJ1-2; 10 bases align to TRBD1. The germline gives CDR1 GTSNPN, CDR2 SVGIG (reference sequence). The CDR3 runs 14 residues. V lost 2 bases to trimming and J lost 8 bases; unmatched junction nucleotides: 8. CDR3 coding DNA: TGTGCCTGGAGTCGGGACAGGGGCGCGCGCGGCTACACCTTC. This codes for CAWSRDRGARGYTF. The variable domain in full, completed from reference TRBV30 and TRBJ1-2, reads SQTIHQWPATLVQPVGSPLSLECTVEGTSNPNLYWYRQAAGRGLQLLFYSVGIGQISSEVPQNLSASRPQDRQFILSSKKLLLSDSGFYLCAWSRDRGARGYTFGSGTRLTVV.

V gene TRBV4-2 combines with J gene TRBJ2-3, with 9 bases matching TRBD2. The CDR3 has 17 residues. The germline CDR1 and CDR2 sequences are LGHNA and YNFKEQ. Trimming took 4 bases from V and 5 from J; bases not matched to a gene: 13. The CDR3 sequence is CASSPKGAGGPEDTQYF. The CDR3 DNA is TGTGCCAGCAGCCCGAAAGGCGCGGGGGGGCCCGAAGATACGCAGTATTTT.

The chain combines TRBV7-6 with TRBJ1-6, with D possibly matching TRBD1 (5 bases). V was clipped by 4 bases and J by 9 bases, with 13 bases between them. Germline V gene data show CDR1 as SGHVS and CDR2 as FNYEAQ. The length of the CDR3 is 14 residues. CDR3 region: CASSSQGLSSPLHF. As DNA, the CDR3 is TGTGCCAGCAGCTCGCAGGGTTTGAGTTCACCCCTCCACTTT. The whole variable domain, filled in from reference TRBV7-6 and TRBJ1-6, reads GAGVSQSPRYKVTKRGQDVALRCDPISGHVSLYWYRQALGQGPEFLTYFNYEAQQDKSGLPNDRFSAERPEGSISTLTIQRTEQRDSAMYRCASSSQGLSSPLHFGNGTRLTVT.

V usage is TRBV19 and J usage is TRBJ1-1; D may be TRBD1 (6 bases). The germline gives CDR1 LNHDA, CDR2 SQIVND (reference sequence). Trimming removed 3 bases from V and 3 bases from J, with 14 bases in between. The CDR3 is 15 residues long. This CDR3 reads CASSIVWGQDTEAFF. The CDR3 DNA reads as TGTGCCAGTAGTATTGTCTGGGGGCAGGACACTGAAGCTTTCTTT.

CDR3 loop: CASSLGASYNEQFF. For the CDR3, the DNA is TGTGCCAGCAGTTTAGGGGCCTCCTACAATGAGCAGTTCTTC. The rearrangement links TRBV6-1 to TRBJ2-1, with D possibly TRBD1 on 5 matching bases. This CDR3 has 14 amino acids. Germline CDR1 reads MNHNS; CDR2 reads SASEGT. The V gene lost 5 bases and the J gene lost 0 bases, with 8 bases spanning the gap.

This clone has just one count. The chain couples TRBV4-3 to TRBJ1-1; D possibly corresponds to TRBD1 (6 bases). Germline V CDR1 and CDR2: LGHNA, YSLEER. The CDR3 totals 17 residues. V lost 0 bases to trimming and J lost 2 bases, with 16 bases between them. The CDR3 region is CASSQDETGTPNTEAFF. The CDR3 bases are TGCGCCAGCAGCCAAGATGAGACCGGGACACCAAACACTGAAGCTTTCTTT.

The CDR3 DNA is TGTGCCAGCAGCTTGTCCCCCAGAGAAGAAGCTTTCTTT. Amino acid sequence: CASSLSPREEAFF. V gene TRBV5-6 combines with J gene TRBJ1-1, with D hard to call. CDR3 length: 13 amino acids. V lost 1 base and J 8 bases, leaving 12 bases between the germline ends. Germline V gene lookup returns CDR1 SGHDT and CDR2 YYEEEE. The complete variable domain, with remaining parts taken from reference TRBV5-6 and TRBJ1-1, reads DAGVTQSPTHLIKTRGQQVTLRCSPKSGHDTVSWYQQALGQGPQFIFQYYEEEERQRGNFPDRFSGHQFPNYSSELNVNALLLGDSALYLCASSLSPREEAFFGQGTRLTVV.

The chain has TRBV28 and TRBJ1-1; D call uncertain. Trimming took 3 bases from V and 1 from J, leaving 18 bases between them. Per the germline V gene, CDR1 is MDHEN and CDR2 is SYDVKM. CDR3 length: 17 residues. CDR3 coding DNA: TGTGCCAGCAGTTTCCCCTATGTGGGTGGAAGGAACACTGAAGCTTTCTTT. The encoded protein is CASSFPYVGGRNTEAFF.

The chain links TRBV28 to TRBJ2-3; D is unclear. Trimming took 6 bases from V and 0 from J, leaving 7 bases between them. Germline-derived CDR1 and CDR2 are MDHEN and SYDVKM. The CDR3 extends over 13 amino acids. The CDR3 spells CASRGQSTDTQYF. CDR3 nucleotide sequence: TGTGCCAGCAGGGGCCAGAGCACAGATACGCAGTATTTT.

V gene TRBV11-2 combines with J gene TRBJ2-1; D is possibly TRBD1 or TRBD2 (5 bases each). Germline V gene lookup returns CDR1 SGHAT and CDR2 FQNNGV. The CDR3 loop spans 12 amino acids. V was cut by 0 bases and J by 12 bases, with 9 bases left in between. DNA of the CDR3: TGTGCCAGCAGCTTAGACGGGGCAGTGCAGTTCTTC. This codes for CASSLDGAVQFF.

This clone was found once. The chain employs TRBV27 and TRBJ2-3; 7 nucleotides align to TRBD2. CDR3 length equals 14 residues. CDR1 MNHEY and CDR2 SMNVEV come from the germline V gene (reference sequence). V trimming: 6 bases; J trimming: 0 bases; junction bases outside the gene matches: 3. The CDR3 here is CASRLATSTDTQYF. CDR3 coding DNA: TGTGCCAGCAGACTAGCGACTAGCACAGATACGCAGTATTTT.